The subject of this entry is one T cell receptor (beta chain). The sample has other DNA sequences that encode this CDR3 too. This CDR3 comprises 15 residues. The V end lost 1 base, the J end lost 2 bases, and 9 bases lay between the germline ends. The germline gives CDR1 LGHDT, CDR2 YNNKEL (reference sequence). Original handling: The authors estimated nucleated cell counts from reference gene primer amplification. Generated by immunoSEQ multiplex PCR, the TCRdb table keeps only in-frame clones and is missing some. The V and J calls and clone size are taken from that table; D and trimming were inferred from the DNA. The repertoire consists of 100,000 to 150,000 clones, with around nine tenths occurring once and the leading ten covering more than 3.5%. The Seattle site enrolled patients during active infection and followed them longitudinally. This entry is derived from a study of blood T cell repertoires in COVID-19. As for the study in general: Nucleic acid was either cDNA or gDNA, and it came from T cells, B-cell-depleted T cells, or PBMCs.

The specimen was peripheral blood. The sequence was obtained from a man aged 55 to 70 with COVID-19, enrolled during active disease. The chain has TRBV3-1 (or the pseudogene TRBV3-2) and TRBJ1-5; no firm D call. The CDR3 DNA sequence: TGTGCCAGCAGCCAAGGGGGAGGTGGCAATCAGCCCCAGCATTTT. Protein sequence: CASSQGGGGNQPQHF.